Listed below are T cell receptor beta chains from one sample, sequenced in a study of T cells in Graves' hyperthyroidism and ophthalmopathy. TCRdb itself ran the multiplex PCR reads through MiXCR, one entry per CDR3 protein. Among under 550,000 distinct CDR3 sequences listed, 15% to 20% were seen once. The sequencing sample was made of blood. The receptors derive from a man between 40 and 49 years old with Graves' ophthalmopathy. Each CDR3 is given with its conserved first and last residue. A D gene is named only where the DNA matches it firmly. Clone size is stated in some rows and not others, as once, few, many or a class when expanded.

CDR3aa	CDR3nt	v_gene	abundance	j_gene	d_gene
CASGDRGLNTEAFF	TGTGCCAGCGGCGACAGGGGCCTGAACACTGAAGCTTTCTTT	TRBV4-2	few	TRBJ1-1	TRBD1
CASSERTDTQYF	TGTGCCAGCAGTGAACGGACAGATACGCAGTATTTT	TRBV2	many	TRBJ2-3	-
CASSPDGFEAFF	TGTGCCAGCAGCCCCGATGGGTTTGAAGCTTTCTTT	TRBV7-9	few	TRBJ1-1	-
CASSPGRRVGTEAFF	TGTGCCAGTAGTCCAGGGCGTCGTGTTGGCACTGAAGCTTTCTTT	TRBV19	-	TRBJ1-1	-
CASSPLMEYEQFF	TGTGCCAGCAGCCCACTTATGGAATATGAGCAGTTCTTC	TRBV7-9	few	TRBJ2-1	-
CASSVAGVNGAFF	TGTGCCAGCAGCGTAGCTGGGGTTAATGGAGCTTTCTTT	TRBV9	-	TRBJ1-1	-
CASSLLGGGNQPQHF	TGCGCCAGCAGCTTGTTGGGGGGTGGCAATCAGCCCCAGCATTTT	TRBV5-1	few	TRBJ1-5	-
CASSSDVEAFF	TGCGCCAGCAGCTCAGACGTGGAAGCTTTCTTT	TRBV5-1	few	TRBJ1-1	-
CSARDPGQGVFEQYF	TGCAGTGCTAGAGATCCGGGACAGGGTGTTTTCGAGCAGTACTTC	TRBV20-1	few	TRBJ2-7	TRBD1
CASSEGHLGSYEQYF	TGTGCCAGCAGCGAGGGACACCTGGGCTCCTACGAGCAGTACTTC	TRBV7-3	-	TRBJ2-7	-
CASSESMARASTDTQYF	TGTGCCAGCAGCGAAAGTATGGCCAGAGCTAGCACAGATACGCAGTATTTT	TRBV11-2	-	TRBJ2-3	-
CASSVVGAETQYF	TGTGCCAGCAGCGTAGTGGGCGCGGAGACCCAGTACTTC	TRBV9	-	TRBJ2-5	-
CASSLEDSYSQYF	TGCGCCAGCAGCTTGGAGGACAGCTATTCGCAGTACTTC	TRBV5-1	many	TRBJ2-7	-
CAWSVNGGNIQYF	TGTGCCTGGAGTGTAAATGGGGGCAACATTCAGTACTTC	TRBV30	many	TRBJ2-4	-
CASSDDVTDTQYF	TGTGCCAGCAGCGACGACGTCACAGATACGCAGTATTTT	TRBV6-2/TRBV6-3	few	TRBJ2-3	-
CASGLVATRGPVLTEAFF	TGTGCTAGTGGTTTGGTAGCTACCCGGGGGCCCGTTTTGACTGAAGCTTTCTTT	TRBV12-5	many	TRBJ1-1	-
CSASPPTHNEQFF	TGCAGTGCTAGTCCCCCCACACACAATGAGCAGTTCTTC	TRBV20-1	-	TRBJ2-1	-
CSARGQAIYEQYF	TGCAGTGCTCGGGGCCAGGCCATCTACGAGCAGTACTTC	TRBV20-1	-	TRBJ2-7	-
CASSFGRGVETGELFF	TGTGCCAGCAGTTTTGGGCGGGGGGTCGAGACCGGGGAGCTGTTTTTT	TRBV7-2	many	TRBJ2-2	TRBD2
CASSRAEQETQYF	TGCGCCAGCAGTAGGGCGGAACAAGAGACCCAGTACTTC	TRBV5-1	-	TRBJ2-5	-
CASSLDFSGGLIGTQYF	TGTGCCAGCAGCTTAGATTTTAGCGGGGGCCTCATCGGGACCCAGTACTTC	TRBV11-2	many	TRBJ2-5	TRBD2